This T cell receptor beta chain was captured by sequencing in a study of blood T cell repertoires in COVID-19. The wider study: COVID-19 samples collected from the United States, Italy and Spain covered acute and convalescent phases. PBMCs, B-cell-depleted T cells, or T cells provided the cDNA or gDNA that made up the material.

Up to 2 weeks before entering the study, exposed participants had met a COVID-19 case. As originally analysed: Nucleated cell number was recorded as an estimate derived from reference gene primer amplification. Libraries were prepared by immunoSEQ multiplex PCR; TCRdb keeps only in-frame clonotypes and omits some of them. V and J calls and clone size are as listed in that table; D and trimming were resolved from the DNA. The data hold 250,000 to 350,000 clones, with about 90% observed a single time. Germline-derived CDR1 and CDR2 are LNHDA and SQIVND (reference sequence). CDR3 length: 15 residues. V lost 5 bases to trimming and J lost 6 bases; unmatched junction nucleotides: 9.

This chain connects TRBV19 to TRBJ2-2, with 7 bases that match TRBD1. The receptor's source is a woman aged 45-65 years who had been exposed to COVID-19. Sequencing was performed on PBMCs or T cells enriched from blood (not recorded which). The CDR3 region has the DNA TGTGCCAGTAGTCCCCGACAGGGTGGGGCCGGGGAGCTGTTTTTT. Translating gives CASSPRQGGAGELFF.